The 20 T cell receptor beta chains presented below share a single source sample, sequenced in a study of T cell responses to AZD1222 COVID-19 vaccine. This table comes from immunoSEQ multiplex PCR, and its TCRdb copy is limited to in-frame clones, with some not included. Among roughly 190,000 clones listed, roughly nine tenths were seen once. Sequences were derived from peripheral blood, sampled 28 days after the second dose of the MenACWY control vaccine. Receptors were obtained from an adult who received the MenACWY meningococcal vaccine as a control.

V usage is TRBV12-3 or TRBV12-4 and J usage is TRBJ2-7, with D perhaps matching TRBD1 (7 bases). CDR3 length equals 13 residues. V shed 6 bases and J shed 3 bases, with 12 bases lying between them. CDR3 DNA: TGTGCCAGCAGCCGCGGGACAGACTACGAGCAGTACTTC. Translated, it gives CASSRGTDYEQYF.

The chain couples TRBV5-8 to TRBJ2-7, with a possible D match to TRBD2 (5 bases). V was cut by 0 bases and J by 2 bases, with 12 bases left in between. The CDR3 has 15 residues. Germline V gives CDR1 SGHTS, CDR2 YDEGEE. The CDR3 bases are TGTGCCAGCAGCTTGGGAAGCGGCCCCACCTACGAGCAGTACTTC. Amino acid sequence: CASSLGSGPTYEQYF.

The J gene is TRBJ1-1, the V gene TRBV6-1, with D possibly TRBD1 on 6 matching bases. The germline CDR1 and CDR2 sequences are MNHNS and SASEGT. V gave up 2 bases and J gave up 4 bases, with 8 bases separating them. The CDR3 totals 13 residues. CDR3 loop: CASSENRATEAFF. As DNA, the CDR3 is TGTGCCAGCAGTGAAAACAGGGCCACTGAAGCTTTCTTT.

This chain joins TRBV6-5 and TRBJ2-5; D unclear. The CDR3 spans 15 residues. Between the trimmed V and J ends, which lost 0 bases and 7 bases, there was a span of 15 bases. Germline values: CDR1 MNHEY, CDR2 SVGAGI. This CDR3 reads CASSYSTESWGTQYF. The CDR3 coding sequence is TGTGCCAGCAGTTACTCGACCGAGAGCTGGGGGACCCAGTACTTC.

The J gene is TRBJ2-2, the V gene TRBV3-1 (or the pseudogene TRBV3-2); 8 bases map to TRBD2. Germline V lookup: CDR1 LGHDT, CDR2 YNNKEL (reference sequence). This CDR3 is 13 amino acids long. J was trimmed by 5 bases and V by 4 bases; bases with no gene match: 0. The CDR3 reads CASSLAGTGELFF. In DNA, the CDR3 is TGTGCCAGCAGCCTAGCGGGAACCGGGGAGCTGTTTTTT.

This sequence joins TRBV29-1 and TRBJ2-1; possibly TRBD1 for D (5 bases). The CDR3 covers 13 residues. Germline CDR1 SQVTM, CDR2 ANQGSEA. Trimming cost V 7 bases and J 6 bases, with 16 bases left between them. The CDR3 nucleotides read TGCAGCGCAGACACAGGTTGGGGCAATGAGCAGTTCTTC. Residues: CSADTGWGNEQFF.

The chain is built from TRBV6-5 and TRBJ1-4; 10 bases map to TRBD1. Trimming took 5 bases from V and 15 from J; bases not matched to a gene: 9. CDR3 length: 13 amino acids. From germline, CDR1 is MNHEY and CDR2 SVGAGI. CDR3 sequence (DNA): TGTGCCAGCAGTCTCCCGGGACAGGGGCCAATGTTTTTT. This encodes CASSLPGQGPMFF.

The chain couples TRBV2 to TRBJ2-7; TRBD1 is a possible D gene (6 bases). CDR3 length equals 16 residues. Germline loops: CDR1 SNHLY, CDR2 FYNNEI. Trimming took off 4 bases at V and 2 bases at J, with 18 bases between the two ends. The CDR3 spells CASSAPRAGATYEQYF. In DNA, the CDR3 is TGTGCCAGCAGTGCCCCGCGGGCAGGGGCAACCTACGAGCAGTACTTC.

The chain combines TRBV9 with TRBJ2-2, with 11 bases fitting TRBD2. The CDR3 consists of 16 residues. Germline trimming cut 0 bases from V and 6 bases from J; bases unmatched to any gene: 4. Germline V gene sequence: CDR1 SGDLS, CDR2 YYNGEE. CDR3 DNA: TGTGCCAGCAGCGTAGGGGGGACTAGCGGCCCCGGGGAGCTGTTTTTT. As protein: CASSVGGTSGPGELFF.

This rearrangement joins TRBV6-2 or TRBV6-3 to TRBJ1-5; TRBD1 might be the D (6 bases). Germline V CDR1 and CDR2: MNHEY, SVGEGT. CDR3 length: 15 amino acids. V was cut by 4 bases and J by 5 bases, with 15 bases left in between. The CDR3 bases are TGTGCCAGCAGTTGGTCCCAGGGGAGGGATCAGCCCCAGCATTTT. As protein: CASSWSQGRDQPQHF.

V and J are TRBV24-1 and TRBJ2-2; D gene uncertain. Trimming removed 4 bases at V and 4 bases at J, with 3 bases between. The V gene's germline CDR1 is KGHDR and CDR2 SFDVKD. There are 12 residues in the CDR3. The CDR3 protein is CATSEGTGELFF. CDR3 coding DNA: TGTGCCACCAGTGAAGGCACCGGGGAGCTGTTTTTT.

V gene TRBV11-2 combines with J gene TRBJ2-5, with D possibly TRBD2 on 6 matching bases. The V end lost 5 bases, the J end lost 4 bases, and 8 bases lay between the germline ends. The germline V gene encodes CDR1 SGHAT and CDR2 FQNNGV. There are 12 residues in the CDR3. DNA of the CDR3: TGTGCCAGCAGCCCCGGGAGAGAGACCCAGTACTTC. Its translation: CASSPGRETQYF.

The chain recombines TRBV18 with TRBJ1-4; D gene ambiguous. The germline gives CDR1 KGHSH, CDR2 LQKENI. The V end lost 3 bases, the J end lost 8 bases, and 16 bases lay between the germline ends. CDR3 size: 15 residues. The CDR3 here is CASSPLHGSGEKLFF. The CDR3 DNA sequence: TGTGCCAGCTCACCCCTCCATGGCTCGGGGGAAAAACTGTTTTTT.

The rearrangement joins TRBV29-1 to TRBJ1-5, with D uncertain. This CDR3 has 13 amino acids. The V gene's germline CDR1 is SQVTM and CDR2 ANQGSEA. The V end lost 5 bases, the J end lost 0 bases, and 8 bases lay between the germline ends. CDR3 residues: CSVLQDSNQPQHF. The CDR3 DNA is TGCAGCGTTTTGCAGGATAGCAATCAGCCCCAGCATTTT.

This CDR3 is CASSSNGREINYEQYF. The DNA for the CDR3 is TGTGCCAGCAGCTCCAATGGGCGGGAGATAAACTACGAGCAGTACTTC. This chain connects TRBV7-2 to TRBJ2-7, with 7 bases fitting TRBD2. The CDR3 spans 16 residues. After removal of 4 bases from V and 3 bases from J, the junction contained 12 bases not matched to a gene. The germline V gene has CDR1 SGHTA and CDR2 FQGNSA.

V usage is TRBV28 and J usage is TRBJ1-5; 8 bases match TRBD1. This CDR3 is 13 amino acids long. Germline-derived CDR1 and CDR2 are MDHEN and SYDVKM. Unmatched junction bases numbered 4, after V lost 5 bases and J lost 7 bases. In DNA, the CDR3 is TGTGCCAGCAGTGACAGGGGAAAACAGCCCCAGCATTTT. As protein: CASSDRGKQPQHF.

The CDR3 nucleotides are TGTGCCAGCAGCTTGGCTGGCAGCGGAGCTTTCTTT. Amino acid sequence: CASSLAGSGAFF. The V and J genes are TRBV7-2 and TRBJ1-1; D is uncertain. Germline values: CDR1 SGHTA, CDR2 FQGNSA. V was shortened by 3 bases and J by 10 bases, with 12 bases between the two germline ends. CDR3 length: 12 residues.

The CDR3, as DNA: TGTGCCAGTATGTTAGTGGGACAGCTTAGCAATCAGCCCCAGCATTTT. It specifies CASMLVGQLSNQPQHF. The rearrangement joins TRBV19 to TRBJ1-5; 7 nucleotides line up with TRBD1. The CDR3 is 16 amino acids. Germline assignment: CDR1 LNHDA and CDR2 SQIVND (reference sequence). J was trimmed by 0 bases and V by 7 bases; bases with no gene match: 9.

The V gene is TRBV30, the J gene TRBJ1-5; D ambiguous. CDR3 length: 13 residues. CDR1 is GTSNPN and CDR2 is SVGIG in the germline V gene (reference sequence). V dropped 5 bases and J dropped 9 bases, with 17 bases sitting between them. CDR3 sequence: CAWGPVPSGPQHF. CDR3 DNA: TGTGCCTGGGGCCCCGTCCCCAGCGGGCCCCAGCATTTT.

This clone was seen a handful of times. This chain connects TRBV7-2 to TRBJ1-1, with a weak D call TRBD1 (6 bases). Germline V lookup: CDR1 SGHTA, CDR2 FQGNSA. Trimming left V 4 bases short and J 6 bases short, with 18 bases between. The CDR3 length is 15 residues. The CDR3 nucleotides are TGTGCCAGCAGCTGGCCGACCGGGACACGGGCTGAAGCTTTCTTT. It codes for CASSWPTGTRAEAFF.